These 3 T cell receptor beta chains were sequenced from one sample in a study of blood T cell repertoires in COVID-19. Only in-frame clones appear in the TCRdb table, and some are missing; sequencing was by immunoSEQ multiplex PCR. The table includes 150,000 to 180,000 clones, about 80% detected once. The specimen was peripheral blood. These receptors originate from a woman aged 55-75 years with acute or convalescent COVID-19.

V and J are TRBV30 and TRBJ1-5; possible D gene TRBD1, 5 bases. This CDR3 is built from 14 residues. In germline, CDR1 is GTSNPN, CDR2 SVGIG (reference sequence). The ends were cut back, 0 bases at V and 2 bases at J, with 8 bases in the middle. CDR3 protein: CAWSVIGGNQPQHF. In DNA, the CDR3 is TGTGCCTGGAGTGTAATAGGGGGCAATCAGCCCCAGCATTTT.

The chain uses TRBV27 and TRBJ1-1; 12 bases are a match to TRBD1. Losses at the gene ends were 5 bases for V and 6 bases for J; bases not matched to a gene: 4. CDR1 is MNHEY, CDR2 SMNVEV, per germline (reference sequence). CDR3 length: 14 amino acids. The CDR3 nucleotides read TGTGCCAGCAGTGCGGGACAGGGGGCTTCTGAAGCTTTCTTT. This codes for CASSAGQGASEAFF.

This clone appeared a single time. The chain is built from TRBV7-8 and TRBJ1-5, with a possible D match to TRBD1 (6 bases). CDR1 is SGHVS and CDR2 is FQNEAQ in the germline V gene. This CDR3 is 14 amino acids long. Trimming stripped 5 bases from V and 4 bases from J, with 12 bases between. This chain's CDR3 is CASSPRQGNQPQHF. The CDR3 DNA sequence: TGTGCCAGCAGCCCCCGTCAGGGGAATCAGCCCCAGCATTTT.